What follows are 29 T cell receptor beta chains derived from one specimen sequenced in a study of HIV-infected patients and healthy controls. cDNA was made from about 500 ng RNA using alpha and beta constant primers. Separate chain-specific third strand synthesis with multiplexing indices produced the alpha and beta libraries. One entry per CDR3 protein results from TCRdb running MiXCR on the 5' RACE reads. The sample yields roughly 6,000 distinct CDR3 sequences, around 9.6% seen once. No cell fractionation was done, so the repertoire covers all unsorted peripheral blood T cells. Sequencing was performed on blood, taken before antiretroviral therapy. The receptor source for this set is an adult with HIV infection.

This clonotype rates as large (0.1 to 1%). The J gene is TRBJ1-1, the V gene TRBV5-6; D is perhaps TRBD1 (5 bases). The CDR3 covers 14 residues. Germline V gives CDR1 SGHDT, CDR2 YYEEEE. Between the trimmed V and J ends, which lost 6 bases and 0 bases, there was a span of 12 bases. The DNA of the CDR3 is TGTGCCAGCACCCTCGGGGGTATGAACACTGAAGCTTTCTTT. This gives the protein CASTLGGMNTEAFF.

There are many counts of this clonotype. Written as DNA, the CDR3 is TGTGCCAGCAGTTTGTTTCCGGCCAGTGAAAAACTGTTTTTT. This gives the protein CASSLFPASEKLFF. This chain links TRBV27 with TRBJ1-4; D gene unclear. From germline, CDR1 is MNHEY and CDR2 SMNVEV (reference sequence). The V end lost 3 bases, the J end lost 7 bases, and 12 bases lay between the germline ends. The CDR3 contains 14 residues.

This clonotype ranks as medium-sized. The chain joins TRBV7-3 to TRBJ2-3; TRBD2 might be the D (6 bases). Germline loops: CDR1 SGHTA, CDR2 FQGTGA. The CDR3 is 16 amino acids. Trimming removed 5 bases from V and 5 bases from J, with 20 bases in between. The CDR3 reads CASSITGTPVGDTQYF. CDR3 in DNA: TGTGCCAGCAGCATTACCGGGACTCCTGTGGGAGATACGCAGTATTTT.

This clonotype has at least ten counts. The chain recombines TRBV2 with TRBJ1-2, with TRBD1 identical over 8 bases. In germline, CDR1 is SNHLY, CDR2 FYNNEI. Germline trimming cut 8 bases from V and 0 bases from J; bases unmatched to any gene: 5. CDR3 length: 14 residues. The CDR3 sequence: CASGQGHSNYGYTF. The CDR3, as DNA: TGTGCCAGCGGACAGGGACATTCTAACTATGGCTACACCTTC.

This clonotype was counted only a few times. The gene calls are TRBV5-8 and TRBJ1-3; D remains ambiguous. Looked up from germline, CDR1 is SGHTS and CDR2 is YDEGEE. The V end lost 9 bases, the J end lost 0 bases, and 13 bases lay between the germline ends. This CDR3 comprises 14 residues. The CDR3 DNA reads TGTGCCACCCTAGGAGCGGTCTCTGGAAACACCATATATTTT. Translating it yields CATLGAVSGNTIYF.

The J gene is TRBJ1-4, the V gene TRBV20-1; D may be TRBD1 (6 bases). The V end was cut by 3 bases, the J end by 10 bases, with 15 bases between. The CDR3 extends over 13 amino acids. Germline V lookup: CDR1 DFQATT, CDR2 SNEGSKA (reference sequence). The CDR3 reads CSARDSLGGKLFF. Here the CDR3 DNA reads TGCAGTGCTAGGGACAGCTTGGGTGGAAAACTGTTTTTT.

Sample share makes this clonotype medium-sized (0.01 to 0.1%). The V and J genes are TRBV5-1 and TRBJ1-6, with D perhaps matching TRBD1 (5 bases). The V end was cut by 4 bases, the J end by 8 bases, with 13 bases between. Germline lookup yields CDR1 SGHRS and CDR2 YFSETQ. The CDR3 sequence is 14 residues long. The CDR3 nucleotides read TGCGCCAGCAGCCGAAGGGGCAGGGATTCACCCCTCCACTTT. Translation gives CASSRRGRDSPLHF.

This clonotype ranks as medium-sized. This chain uses TRBV5-1 with TRBJ2-3; 8 nucleotides agree with TRBD2. The ends lost 1 base at V and 0 bases at J; junction bases unmatched: 4. The CDR3 has 16 residues. Germline CDR1 and CDR2: SGHRS and YFSETQ. The CDR3 here is CASSLMPGGSTDTQYF. The CDR3 region has the DNA TGCGCCAGCAGCTTGATGCCGGGGGGGAGCACAGATACGCAGTATTTT.

This sequence joins TRBV11-2 and TRBJ1-5, with no clear D. Trimming cost V 0 bases and J 4 bases, with 13 bases left between them. This CDR3 comprises 16 residues. Germline V CDR1 and CDR2: SGHAT, FQNNGV. The CDR3 reads CASSLDGGSPNQPQHF. In DNA form, the CDR3 reads TGTGCCAGCAGCTTAGATGGCGGCAGTCCAAATCAGCCCCAGCATTTT.

This clonotype is termed medium-sized (0.01 to 0.1%). J is TRBJ2-5 and V is TRBV6-5; D unresolved. CDR3 size: 13 residues. CDR1 and CDR2 from the germline V gene are MNHEY and SVGAGI. V was shortened by 5 bases and J by 1 base, with 8 bases between the two germline ends. CDR3 nucleotides: TGTGCCAGCAGTAAAGTCCTCCAAGAGACCCAGTACTTC. Protein sequence: CASSKVLQETQYF.

This clonotype showed up many times. The chain couples TRBV19 to TRBJ1-5, with a weak D call TRBD1 (6 bases). There are 13 residues in the CDR3. Germline lookup yields CDR1 LNHDA and CDR2 SQIVND (reference sequence). Trimming stripped 3 bases from V and 9 bases from J, with 12 bases between. DNA for the CDR3: TGTGCCAGTAGTATGACAGGCTTGACGCCCCAGCATTTT. Translation gives CASSMTGLTPQHF. The whole variable domain, remainder taken from reference TRBV19 and TRBJ1-5, is DGGITQSPKYLFRKEGQNVTLSCEQNLNHDAMYWYRQDPGQGLRLIYYSQIVNDFQKGDIAEGYSVSREKKESFPLTVTSAQKNPTAFYLCASSMTGLTPQHFGDGTRLSIL.

Within the sample, this clonotype is medium-sized. The chain employs TRBV12-3 or TRBV12-4 and TRBJ1-2; TRBD1 agrees at 7 bases. The ends lost 5 bases at V and 5 bases at J; junction bases unmatched: 8. This CDR3 comprises 14 residues. In DNA form, the CDR3 reads TGTGCCAGCAGTCACAGGGGAAGAGAATATGGCTACACCTTC. Protein product: CASSHRGREYGYTF.

In its sample, this clonotype is medium-sized. J is TRBJ2-1 and V is TRBV3-1; 10 bases fit TRBD1. J was trimmed by 6 bases and V by 4 bases; bases with no gene match: 12. Per the germline V gene, CDR1 is LGHDT and CDR2 is YNNKEL (reference sequence). The CDR3 extends over 17 amino acids. This CDR3 reads CASSPGTGDPGPNEQFF. CDR3 bases: TGTGCCAGCAGCCCCGGGACAGGGGACCCCGGCCCCAATGAGCAGTTCTTC.

Within the sample, this clonotype is medium-sized. CDR3 nucleotides: TGTGCCAGCAGTCCCCCCTCCGGGACGAGCTCCTACAATGAGCAGTTCTTC. Its protein product is CASSPPSGTSSYNEQFF. This rearrangement joins TRBV3-1 to TRBJ2-1; possibly TRBD1 or TRBD2 for D (5 bases each). This CDR3 spans 17 amino acids. V shed 6 bases and J shed 0 bases, with 18 bases lying between them. Germline V gives CDR1 LGHDT, CDR2 YNNKEL (reference sequence).

By share of the sample, this clonotype is medium-sized. The chain uses TRBV5-1 and TRBJ2-3; TRBD1 matches at 7 bases. The germline gives CDR1 SGHRS, CDR2 YFSETQ. This CDR3 has 13 residues. V was pared by 3 bases and J by 3 bases, with 1 base of the junction left unmatched. CDR3 protein: CASSSTGTDTQYF. The CDR3 DNA is TGCGCCAGCAGCTCGACAGGGACAGATACGCAGTATTTT.

This clonotype showed up many times. The chain uses TRBV9 and TRBJ2-1; 12 nucleotides match TRBD2. CDR1 and CDR2 from the germline V gene are SGDLS and YYNGEE. The J segment lost 6 bases and the V segment lost 0 bases, leaving 1 base of the junction unmatched. CDR3 length: 15 amino acids. The CDR3 DNA reads TGTGCCAGCAGCGTAGGACTAGCGGGGGTCAATGAGCAGTTCTTC. It encodes CASSVGLAGVNEQFF.

Judged by abundance, this clonotype is medium-sized. CDR3 nucleotide sequence: TGCAGTGCCGATCAGCGGACCCAGTACTTC. Translating it yields CSADQRTQYF. The V call is TRBV20-1, the J call TRBJ2-5; D remains unclear. This CDR3 comprises 10 residues. The V gene's germline CDR1 is DFQATT and CDR2 SNEGSKA (reference sequence). Trimming removed 6 bases at V and 7 bases at J, with 9 bases between.

This rearrangement joins TRBV28 to TRBJ2-1, with TRBD2 matching 7 bases. Germline CDR1 is MDHEN and CDR2 is SYDVKM. There are 14 residues in the CDR3. The DNA for the CDR3 is TGTGGCAGATGGGAGGGGAGCTCCTACAATGAGCAGTTCTTC. Its translation is CGRWEGSSYNEQFF.

This clonotype appeared many times. This sequence joins TRBV4-2 and TRBJ2-3; TRBD2 matches 10 bases. Germline-derived CDR1 and CDR2 are LGHNA and YNFKEQ. The CDR3 sequence is 15 residues long. The ends lost 1 base at V and 5 bases at J; junction bases unmatched: 3. CDR3 amino acids: CASSQAGTSEDTQYF. CDR3 in DNA: TGTGCCAGCAGCCAAGCCGGGACTAGCGAAGATACGCAGTATTTT.

By sample share, this clonotype is medium-sized. The chain couples TRBV6-2 or TRBV6-3 to TRBJ1-5; D is unresolved. Trimming cost V 2 bases and J 3 bases, with 5 bases left between them. The CDR3 consists of 13 residues. Germline V gene data show CDR1 as MNHEY and CDR2 as SVGEGT. CDR3 coding DNA: TGTGCCAGCAGTTACGAGTACAATCAGCCCCAGCATTTT. It specifies CASSYEYNQPQHF.

This clonotype ranks as medium-sized. This chain uses TRBV7-3 with TRBJ1-1; D unresolved. The length of the CDR3 is 13 residues. Germline CDR1 and CDR2: SGHTA and FQGTGA. Trimming took 1 base from V and 2 from J, leaving 5 bases between them. CDR3 protein: CASSLNGNTEAFF. As DNA, the CDR3 is TGTGCCAGCAGCTTAAATGGTAACACTGAAGCTTTCTTT.

In its sample, this clonotype was seen many times. The rearrangement uses TRBV20-1 and TRBJ2-3, with 8 bases that match TRBD1. V dropped 6 bases and J dropped 5; count of bases not matched to a gene: 10. The germline V gene has CDR1 DFQATT and CDR2 SNEGSKA (reference sequence). The CDR3 is 14 residues long. CDR3 amino acids: CSASDRGGGDTQYF. The DNA of the CDR3 is TGCAGTGCAAGCGACAGGGGAGGAGGAGATACGCAGTATTTT.

This clonotype occurred many times. V is TRBV7-9 and J is TRBJ2-2, with no clear D. The CDR3 consists of 14 residues. Germline loops: CDR1 SEHNR, CDR2 FQNEAQ (reference sequence). V shed 3 bases and J shed 2 bases, with 7 bases lying between them. CDR3 loop: CASSFMGNTGELFF. CDR3 bases: TGTGCCAGCAGCTTCATGGGCAACACCGGGGAGCTGTTTTTT.

This clonotype was seen a handful of times. CDR3: CASRYFQAKGTDTQYF. DNA of the CDR3: TGTGCCAGCCGCTATTTCCAGGCGAAAGGCACAGATACGCAGTATTTT. J is TRBJ2-3 and V is TRBV28; D unclear. CDR3 length: 16 amino acids. Trimming took off 8 bases at V and 1 base at J, with 19 bases between the two ends. Germline CDR1 is MDHEN and CDR2 is SYDVKM.

Sample share makes this clonotype medium-sized. This chain joins TRBV20-1 and TRBJ1-1; perhaps TRBD1 as D (5 bases). The V gene lost 2 bases and the J gene lost 0 bases, with 22 bases spanning the gap. This CDR3 contains 18 residues. Germline lookup yields CDR1 DFQATT and CDR2 SNEGSKA (reference sequence). The CDR3 DNA is TGCAGTGCTAGATCCGTATCGGGGCAGGGATATATGAACACTGAAGCTTTCTTT. This sequence encodes CSARSVSGQGYMNTEAFF.

This clonotype is judged medium-sized. This chain joins TRBV12-3 or TRBV12-4 and TRBJ2-5, with 13 bases fitting TRBD2. The CDR3 is 13 amino acids. V was pared by 6 bases and J by 9 bases, with 4 bases of the junction left unmatched. The CDR3 protein is CASRGTSGVAQYF. DNA for the CDR3: TGTGCCAGCAGGGGGACTAGCGGGGTGGCCCAGTACTTC.

This clonotype counts as medium-sized. J is TRBJ2-4 and V is TRBV28, with D maybe TRBD1 (5 bases). Germline V gives CDR1 MDHEN, CDR2 SYDVKM. Trimming took off 4 bases at V and 0 bases at J, with 13 bases between the two ends. The CDR3 contains 16 residues. CDR3 region: CASSSQSTGAKNIQYF. The CDR3 DNA is TGTGCCAGCAGTTCGCAATCTACAGGAGCCAAAAACATTCAGTACTTC. Full variable domain (outside the CDR3, taken from reference TRBV28 and TRBJ2-4): DVKVTQSSRYLVKRTGEKVFLECVQDMDHENMFWYRQDPGLGLRLIYFSYDVKMKEKGDIPEGYSVSREKKERFSLILESASTNQTSMYLCASSSQSTGAKNIQYFGAGTRLSVL.

This clonotype was counted ten times or more. The rearrangement uses TRBV4-1 and TRBJ2-5; a possible D gene is TRBD2 (5 bases). Germline V gives CDR1 MGHRA, CDR2 YSYEKL. Trimming shortened V by 2 bases and J by 4 bases, and 14 bases separated the two germline ends. This CDR3 has 15 amino acids. The CDR3 sequence is CASSQSSGFVETQYF. As DNA, the CDR3 is TGCGCCAGCAGCCAATCTTCGGGGTTTGTAGAGACCCAGTACTTC.

Judged by abundance, this clonotype is medium-sized. The rearrangement joins TRBV19 to TRBJ1-5; possible D gene TRBD1, 5 bases. The germline CDR1 and CDR2 sequences are LNHDA and SQIVND (reference sequence). V gave up 8 bases and J gave up 2 bases, with 10 bases separating them. The length of the CDR3 is 13 residues. The CDR3 protein is CASGALGNQPQHF. Written as DNA, the CDR3 is TGTGCCAGTGGGGCTCTGGGCAATCAGCCCCAGCATTTT.